These 30 T cell receptor beta chains came from one sample sequenced in a study of T cells in Graves' hyperthyroidism and ophthalmopathy. Amplified regions were TCR beta CDR3 sequences from RNA transcripts. Researchers ran a first-round RT-PCR on the TCR CDR3 using the HTBI primer set. TCRdb redid the calling of the multiplex PCR reads with MiXCR, one entry per CDR3 protein. The profile shows hundreds of thousands of distinct CDR3 sequences, around 21% of them singletons. Sequencing input: blood. These receptors were obtained from a man in his thirties or forties with Graves' ophthalmopathy.

This chain uses TRBV7-3 with TRBJ2-3; TRBD2 matches 12 bases. J gave up 6 bases and V 8 bases, and 12 bases lay outside the gene matches. The CDR3 runs to 16 residues. Germline loops: CDR1 SGHTA, CDR2 FQGTGA. CDR3: CASYTTLTSGRDTQYF. CDR3 in DNA: TGTGCCAGCTACACGACGTTAACTAGCGGGAGGGATACGCAGTATTTT.

The chain joins TRBV9 to TRBJ2-2, with 13 bases identical to TRBD2. Losses at the gene ends were 6 bases for V and 0 bases for J; bases not matched to a gene: 5. There are 17 residues in the CDR3. Per germline, CDR1 SGDLS and CDR2 YYNGEE. DNA for the CDR3: TGTGCCAGCACCAGGGGACTAGCGGGACCGAACACCGGGGAGCTGTTTTTT. This translates into CASTRGLAGPNTGELFF.

The chain is built from TRBV6-1 and TRBJ1-4, with no clear D. The CDR3 extends over 15 amino acids. From germline, CDR1 is MNHNS and CDR2 SASEGT. Trimming pared 5 bases from V and 0 bases from J, leaving 10 bases between. The CDR3 nucleotides read TGTGCCAGCAGTCGTCAATATGCAACTAATGAAAAACTGTTTTTT. This sequence encodes CASSRQYATNEKLFF.

On this clonotype: One base away lies a much larger clone, so this may be a sequencing read error. The J gene is TRBJ2-7, the V gene TRBV11-2; no reliable D call. Germline V gene data show CDR1 as SGHAT and CDR2 as FQNNGV. Trimming cost V 5 bases and J 3 bases, with 20 bases left between them. The CDR3 sequence is 16 residues long. In nucleotides, the CDR3 is TGTGCCAGCAGCCCCCCCCCACAGCGAGCTGACTACGAGCAGTACTTC. It specifies CASSPPPQRADYEQYF.

V is TRBV29-1 and J is TRBJ1-1, with unresolved D. Trimming left V 0 bases short and J 7 bases short, with 6 bases between. This CDR3 has 11 amino acids. Germline V gene lookup returns CDR1 SQVTM and CDR2 ANQGSEA. The CDR3 nucleotides are TGCAGCGTTGAAGATTTGGGTGAAGCTTTCTTT. As protein: CSVEDLGEAFF.

V gene TRBV30 combines with J gene TRBJ2-1; 11 bases match TRBD2. CDR1 is GTSNPN, CDR2 SVGIG, per germline (reference sequence). CDR3 size: 14 residues. V dropped 5 bases and J dropped 6; count of bases not matched to a gene: 6. CDR3 in amino acids: CAWDSGRALNEQFF. The CDR3 DNA is TGTGCCTGGGATAGCGGGAGGGCCCTCAATGAGCAGTTCTTC.

The chain joins TRBV11-2 to TRBJ2-2; TRBD2 matches at 8 bases. After removal of 6 bases from V and 2 bases from J, the junction contained 2 bases not matched to a gene. Looked up from germline, CDR1 is SGHAT and CDR2 is FQNNGV. This CDR3 comprises 14 residues. CDR3 residues: CASSIAGNTGELFF. As DNA, the CDR3 is TGTGCCAGCAGTATAGCGGGAAACACCGGGGAGCTGTTTTTT. Full variable domain (outside the CDR3, taken from reference TRBV11-2 and TRBJ2-2): EAGVAQSPRYKIIEKRQSVAFWCNPISGHATLYWYQQILGQGPKLLIQFQNNGVVDDSQLPKDRFSAERLKGVDSTLKIQPAKLEDSAVYLCASSIAGNTGELFFGEGSRLTVL.

This clonotype has ten or more counts. V gene TRBV18 combines with J gene TRBJ2-7; 7 positions match TRBD2. Germline V CDR1 and CDR2: KGHSH, LQKENI. The CDR3 runs 14 residues. V was pared by 6 bases and J by 4 bases, with 9 bases of the junction left unmatched. The CDR3 loop is CASSPGRERYEQYF. The CDR3 DNA is TGTGCCAGCTCCCCGGGGCGGGAGAGGTACGAGCAGTACTTC.

This chain joins TRBV28 and TRBJ2-7; TRBD2 is a possible D gene (5 bases). The V gene's germline CDR1 is MDHEN and CDR2 SYDVKM. V lost 8 bases to trimming and J lost 0 bases, with 11 bases between them. This CDR3 is 13 amino acids long. The CDR3 DNA is TGTGCCAGCTTTCAGCGGAGCTCCTACGAGCAGTACTTC. Amino acids: CASFQRSSYEQYF.

This clonotype was recorded at least ten times. The chain joins TRBV6-2 or TRBV6-3 to TRBJ2-7, with 13 bases identical to TRBD2. Germline assignment: CDR1 MNHEY and CDR2 SVGEGT. The CDR3 sequence is 18 residues long. V trimming: 4 bases; J trimming: 2 bases; junction bases outside the gene matches: 11. This CDR3 reads CASSFPGLAGYFAYEQYF. Here the CDR3 DNA reads TGTGCCAGCAGTTTTCCGGGACTAGCGGGATATTTTGCCTACGAGCAGTACTTC.

The chain is built from TRBV18 and TRBJ2-2; D is unclear. The ends were cut back, 2 bases at V and 3 bases at J, with 7 bases in the middle. Germline V CDR1 and CDR2: KGHSH, LQKENI. The CDR3 loop spans 14 amino acids. Here the CDR3 DNA reads TGTGCCAGCTCACCAACCACCGACACCGGGGAGCTGTTTTTT. Encoded protein: CASSPTTDTGELFF. Variable domain in full (rest from reference TRBV18 and TRBJ2-2): NAGVMQNPRHLVRRRGQEARLRCSPMKGHSHVYWYRQLPEEGLKFMVYLQKENIIDESGMPKERFSAEFPKEGPSILRIQQVVRGDSAAYFCASSPTTDTGELFFGEGSRLTVL.

The chain carries TRBV4-1 and TRBJ2-7; D assignment may be TRBD1 or TRBD2 (6 bases each). Germline V gene data show CDR1 as MGHRA and CDR2 as YSYEKL. The CDR3 spans 13 residues. Trimming stripped 2 bases from V and 7 bases from J, with 12 bases between. The CDR3: CASSQLRGGEQYF. The CDR3 coding sequence is TGCGCCAGCAGCCAACTTAGAGGGGGGGAGCAGTACTTC.

There are many counts of this clonotype. The rearrangement links TRBV12-3 or TRBV12-4 to TRBJ2-7; D is possibly TRBD2 (6 bases). Trimming shortened V by 5 bases and J by 6 bases, and 17 bases separated the two germline ends. This CDR3 has 14 residues. The CDR3 loop is CASSPRTGAGEQYF. The CDR3 region has the DNA TGTGCCAGCAGTCCCCGCACCGGAGCGGGCGAGCAGTACTTC.

The chain combines TRBV19 with TRBJ2-3; no clear D gene. This CDR3 comprises 11 residues. Germline V gene data show CDR1 as LNHDA and CDR2 as SQIVND (reference sequence). V was clipped by 7 bases and J by 5 bases, with 7 bases between them. DNA of the CDR3: TGTGCCAGTATAATGGGAGATACGCAGTATTTT. Amino acid sequence: CASIMGDTQYF.

This clonotype was picked up many times. The CDR3 region has the DNA TGTGCCTGGAGTGTACGGATCCAAGAGACCCAGTACTTC. It is translated as CAWSVRIQETQYF. The chain is built from TRBV30 and TRBJ2-5; D not resolved. Trimming pared 0 bases from V and 1 base from J, leaving 6 bases between. Germline V gene data show CDR1 as GTSNPN and CDR2 as SVGIG (reference sequence). The CDR3 is 13 amino acids.

The chain joins TRBV6-2 or TRBV6-3 to TRBJ2-1; possibly TRBD1 for D (6 bases). Germline V gene sequence: CDR1 MNHEY, CDR2 SVGEGT. The CDR3 is made up of 12 amino acids. V lost 10 bases, J lost 9 bases, and 16 bases lay in between. This CDR3 is CAIGDIVFEQFF. The CDR3 DNA sequence: TGTGCCATTGGGGACATAGTTTTTGAGCAGTTCTTC.

The chain employs TRBV2 and TRBJ2-7; TRBD1 agrees at 7 bases. V gave up 11 bases and J gave up 0 bases; unmatched junction bases: 13. The CDR3 covers 15 residues. Germline V gene sequence: CDR1 SNHLY, CDR2 FYNNEI. CDR3 amino acids: CAGRGGQKSSYEQYF. CDR3 coding DNA: TGTGCCGGGAGAGGGGGCCAGAAGAGCTCCTACGAGCAGTACTTC.

The rearrangement links TRBV7-9 to TRBJ2-3; perhaps TRBD2 as D (5 bases). V was pared by 7 bases and J by 2 bases, with 16 bases between. The CDR3 covers 15 residues. CDR1 and CDR2 (germline): SEHNR, FQNEAQ (reference sequence). The CDR3: CASTDSTRDTDTQYF. CDR3 nucleotides: TGTGCCAGCACCGACTCTACCCGGGACACAGATACGCAGTATTTT.

This sequence joins TRBV20-1 and TRBJ2-7; no definite D call. This CDR3 is 14 amino acids long. V was clipped by 5 bases and J by 0 bases, with 14 bases between them. The germline gives CDR1 DFQATT, CDR2 SNEGSKA (reference sequence). The CDR3 DNA sequence: TGCAGTGCTGTGGGCGGCGGAAACTCCTACGAGCAGTACTTC. It specifies CSAVGGGNSYEQYF.

This clonotype was found a few times. The J gene is TRBJ2-3, the V gene TRBV18, with 9 bases matching TRBD2. With V trimmed by 3 bases and J by 2 bases, 6 bases remained unmatched. The germline CDR1 and CDR2 sequences are KGHSH and LQKENI. The CDR3 has 16 residues. In nucleotides, the CDR3 is TGTGCCAGCTCACCGGCGACTAGCGGATACACAGATACGCAGTATTTT. This gives the protein CASSPATSGYTDTQYF.

The table lists this clonotype with a few counts. This chain links TRBV28 with TRBJ2-7; D is unclear. V lost 4 bases and J 0 bases, leaving 10 bases between the germline ends. The length of the CDR3 is 14 residues. CDR1 is MDHEN, CDR2 SYDVKM, per germline. The CDR3 nucleotides read TGTGCCAGCAGTTCTCTACTCAACTCCTACGAGCAGTACTTC. The encoded protein is CASSSLLNSYEQYF.

The chain is built from TRBV6-5 and TRBJ2-7; possibly TRBD1 or TRBD2 for D (6 bases each). The CDR3 covers 14 residues. Germline values: CDR1 MNHEY, CDR2 SVGAGI. V was clipped by 3 bases and J by 5 bases, with 14 bases between them. CDR3 sequence reads: CASSYTGAIHEQYF. CDR3 coding DNA: TGTGCCAGCAGTTATACGGGGGCGATCCACGAGCAGTACTTC.

This clonotype was found many times. The V gene is TRBV27, the J gene TRBJ1-5; D unresolved. The V gene lost 0 bases and the J gene lost 6 bases, with 9 bases spanning the gap. Germline V gene data show CDR1 as MNHEY and CDR2 as SMNVEV (reference sequence). The CDR3 runs 14 residues. In DNA form, the CDR3 reads TGTGCCAGCAGTTTATCGCGGGAAGGTCAGCCCCAGCATTTT. Amino acids: CASSLSREGQPQHF.

The J gene is TRBJ1-1, the V gene TRBV6-2 or TRBV6-3; a possible D gene is TRBD1 (6 bases). This CDR3 comprises 16 residues. Germline V gene data show CDR1 as MNHEY and CDR2 as SVGEGT. The germline V and J ends were trimmed by 2 bases and 0 bases, with 13 bases remaining between them. The CDR3: CASSYVETGMNTEAFF. CDR3 DNA sequence: TGTGCCAGCAGTTACGTAGAAACAGGGATGAACACTGAAGCTTTCTTT.

This clonotype was counted ten times or more. Here the CDR3 DNA reads TGTGCCAGCAGTTTTCCGAGCACAGATACGCAGTATTTT. This codes for CASSFPSTDTQYF. The rearrangement uses TRBV12-3 or TRBV12-4 and TRBJ2-3; the D is unclear. V lost 3 bases and J 0 bases, leaving 4 bases between the germline ends. This CDR3 contains 13 residues.

This sequence joins TRBV12-3 or TRBV12-4 and TRBJ2-7, with 8 bases that match TRBD1. The CDR3 has 14 amino acids. V was pared by 7 bases and J by 7 bases, with 12 bases of the junction left unmatched. In DNA, the CDR3 is TGTGCCAGCAAAGGGACAGGCGGCGTGGGGGAGCAGTACTTC. It translates to CASKGTGGVGEQYF.

This clonotype was counted ten times or more. V and J are TRBV18 and TRBJ1-1; the match to TRBD1 covers 7 bases. The V gene's germline CDR1 is KGHSH and CDR2 LQKENI. The CDR3 spans 14 residues. V lost 1 base, J lost 1 base, and 0 bases stayed unmatched. CDR3: CASSPRDRNTEAFF. The DNA of the CDR3 is TGTGCCAGCTCACCACGGGACAGGAACACTGAAGCTTTCTTT.

The chain employs TRBV10-3 and TRBJ2-2; TRBD1 might be the D (6 bases). The germline gives CDR1 ENHRY, CDR2 SYGVKD. This CDR3 spans 16 amino acids. The V gene lost 7 bases and the J gene lost 4 bases, with 19 bases spanning the gap. The CDR3 coding sequence is TGTGCCATCACTCAGACCGGGACACTACGCACCGGGGAGCTGTTTTTT. As protein: CAITQTGTLRTGELFF.

This chain connects TRBV6-6 to TRBJ1-2; possibly TRBD1 for D (5 bases). CDR3 length: 15 amino acids. Germline V CDR1 and CDR2: MNHNY, SVGAGI (reference sequence). V lost 0 bases and J lost 8, with 16 bases in between. The CDR3 here is CASSYSGGVPGGYTF. DNA of the CDR3: TGTGCCAGCAGTTACTCCGGGGGAGTCCCTGGGGGCTACACCTTC.

As for this clonotype: A much more abundant neighbour one base away suggests this may be a read error. The chain couples TRBV12-3 or TRBV12-4 to TRBJ2-5; D possibly corresponds to TRBD1 (5 bases). There are 12 residues in the CDR3. CDR3 region: CASRTGQEAQYF. DNA of the CDR3: TGTGCCAGCAGGACCGGACAAGAGGCCCAGTACTTC.